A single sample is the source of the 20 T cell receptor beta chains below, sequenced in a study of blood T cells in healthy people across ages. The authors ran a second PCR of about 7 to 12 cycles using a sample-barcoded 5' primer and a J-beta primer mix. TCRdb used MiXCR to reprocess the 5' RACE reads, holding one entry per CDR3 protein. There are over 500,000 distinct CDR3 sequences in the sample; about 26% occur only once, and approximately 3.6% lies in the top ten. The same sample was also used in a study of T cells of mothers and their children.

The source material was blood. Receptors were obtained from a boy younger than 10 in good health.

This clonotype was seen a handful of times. As DNA, the CDR3 is TGTGCCAGCAGGCTACTAGCGGGAGGAATCAACGAGCAGTTCTTC. As protein: CASRLLAGGINEQFF. The chain links TRBV12-3 or TRBV12-4 to TRBJ2-7; 12 bases are a match to TRBD2. The J call may be wrong; the DNA end is better matched by TRBJ2-1. The CDR3 is made up of 15 amino acids.

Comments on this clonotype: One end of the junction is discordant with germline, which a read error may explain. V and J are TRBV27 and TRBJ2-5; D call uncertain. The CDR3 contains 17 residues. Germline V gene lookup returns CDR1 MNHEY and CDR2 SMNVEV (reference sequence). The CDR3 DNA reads TGTGCCAGCAGTTTAATTAGCCTGGATGGCCAGTTTTTAACCCAGCACTTC. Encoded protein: CASSLISLDGQFLTQHF.

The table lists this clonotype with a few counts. This CDR3 is CASSPHYSYEQYF. The CDR3 bases are TGTGCCAGCAGTCCCCACTACTCCTACGAGCAGTACTTC. The V call is TRBV12-3 or TRBV12-4, the J call TRBJ2-7; D is uncertain. The V gene lost 5 bases and the J gene lost 0 bases, with 8 bases spanning the gap. The CDR3 covers 13 residues.

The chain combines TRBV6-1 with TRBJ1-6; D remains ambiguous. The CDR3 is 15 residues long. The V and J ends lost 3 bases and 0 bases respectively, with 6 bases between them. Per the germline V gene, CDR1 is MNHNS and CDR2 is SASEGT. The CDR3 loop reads CASSEVGSYNSPLHF. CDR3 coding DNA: TGTGCCAGCAGTGAGGTGGGCTCCTATAATTCACCCCTCCACTTT.

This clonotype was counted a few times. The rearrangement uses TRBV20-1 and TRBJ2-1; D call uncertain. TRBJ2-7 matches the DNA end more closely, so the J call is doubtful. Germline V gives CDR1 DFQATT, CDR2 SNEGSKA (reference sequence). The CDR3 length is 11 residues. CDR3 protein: CSARDRWEQYF. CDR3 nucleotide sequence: TGCAGTGCTAGAGATCGGTGGGAGCAGTACTTC.

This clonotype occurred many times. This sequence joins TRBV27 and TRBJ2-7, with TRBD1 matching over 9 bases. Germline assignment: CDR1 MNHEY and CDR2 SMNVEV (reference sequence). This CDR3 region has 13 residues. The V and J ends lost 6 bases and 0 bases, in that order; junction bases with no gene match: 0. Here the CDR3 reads CASRGQGSYEQYF. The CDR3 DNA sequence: TGTGCCAGCAGGGGACAGGGCTCCTACGAGCAGTACTTC.

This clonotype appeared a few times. The chain's CDR3 is CASFGRAYGYTF. DNA for the CDR3: TGTGCCAGCTTCGGACGGGCCTATGGCTACACCTTC. The chain recombines TRBV6-5 with TRBJ1-2; D is unclear. V lost 8 bases to trimming and J lost 4 bases, with 11 bases between them. Germline-derived CDR1 and CDR2 are MNHEY and SVGAGI. CDR3 size: 12 residues.

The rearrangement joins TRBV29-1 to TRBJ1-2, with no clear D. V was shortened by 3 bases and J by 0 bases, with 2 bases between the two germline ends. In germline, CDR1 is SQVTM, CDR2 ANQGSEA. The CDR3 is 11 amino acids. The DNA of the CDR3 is TGCAGCGTTGACCCTAACTATGGCTACACCTTC. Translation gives CSVDPNYGYTF.

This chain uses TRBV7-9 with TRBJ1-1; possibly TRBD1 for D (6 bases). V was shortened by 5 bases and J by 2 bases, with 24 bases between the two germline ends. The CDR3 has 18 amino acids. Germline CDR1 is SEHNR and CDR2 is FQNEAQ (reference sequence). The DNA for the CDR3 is TGTGCCAGCAGCGCTCTTCCGGGGGCGGCTGCTCATAACACTGAAGCTTTCTTT. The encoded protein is CASSALPGAAAHNTEAFF.

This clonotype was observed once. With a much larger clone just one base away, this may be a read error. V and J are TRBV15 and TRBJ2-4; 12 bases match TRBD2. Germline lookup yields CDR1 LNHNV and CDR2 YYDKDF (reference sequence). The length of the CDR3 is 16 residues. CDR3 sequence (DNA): TGTGCCACCAGGAAGACTAGCGGGAGATCCAAAAACACTCAGTACTTC. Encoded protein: CATRKTSGRSKNTQYF.

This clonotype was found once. As DNA, the CDR3 is TGCGCCAGCAGCGACAGACGCTTAGCCAAAAACATTCAGTACTTC. Translated: CASSDRRLAKNIQYF. V and J are TRBV4-3 and TRBJ2-4; weak D call: TRBD1 (5 bases). V was trimmed by 5 bases and J by 0 bases, leaving 11 bases between them. Germline V gene data show CDR1 as LGHNA and CDR2 as YSLEER. This CDR3 spans 15 amino acids.

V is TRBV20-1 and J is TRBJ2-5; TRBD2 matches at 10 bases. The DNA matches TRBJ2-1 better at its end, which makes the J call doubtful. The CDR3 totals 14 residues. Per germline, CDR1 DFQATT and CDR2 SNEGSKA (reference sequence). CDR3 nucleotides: TGCAGTGCTAGAGATGTAGCGGGAGGTGTTGAGCAGTTCTTC. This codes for CSARDVAGGVEQFF.

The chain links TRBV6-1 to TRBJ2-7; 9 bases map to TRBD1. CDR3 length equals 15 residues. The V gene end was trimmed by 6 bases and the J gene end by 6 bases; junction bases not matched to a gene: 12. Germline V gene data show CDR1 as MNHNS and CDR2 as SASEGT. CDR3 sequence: CASSGGGTGSLEQYF. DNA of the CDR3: TGTGCCAGCAGCGGAGGTGGGACAGGGTCTCTCGAGCAGTACTTC.

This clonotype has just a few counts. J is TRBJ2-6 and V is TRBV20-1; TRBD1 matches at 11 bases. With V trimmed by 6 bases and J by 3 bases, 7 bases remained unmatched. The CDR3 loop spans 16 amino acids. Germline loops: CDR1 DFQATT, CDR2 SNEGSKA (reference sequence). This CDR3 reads CSAGTGGKSGANVLTF. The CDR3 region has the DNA TGCAGTGCCGGGACAGGGGGTAAAAGTGGGGCCAACGTCCTGACTTTC.

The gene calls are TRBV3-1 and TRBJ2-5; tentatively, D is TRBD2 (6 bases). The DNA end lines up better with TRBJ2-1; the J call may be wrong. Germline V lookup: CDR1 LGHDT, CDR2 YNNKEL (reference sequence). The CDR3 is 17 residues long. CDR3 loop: CASSQQGWVGGRNEQFF. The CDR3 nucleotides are TGTGCCAGCAGCCAACAGGGTTGGGTCGGGGGACGCAATGAGCAGTTCTTC.

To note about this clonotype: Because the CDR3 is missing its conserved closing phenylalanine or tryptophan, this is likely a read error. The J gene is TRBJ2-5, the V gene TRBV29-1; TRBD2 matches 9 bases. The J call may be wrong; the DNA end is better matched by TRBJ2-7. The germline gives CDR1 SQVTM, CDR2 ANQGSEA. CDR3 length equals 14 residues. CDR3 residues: CSGRLAEKPCEQYI. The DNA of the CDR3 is TGCAGCGGGAGACTAGCGGAAAAACCCTGCGAGCAGTACATC.

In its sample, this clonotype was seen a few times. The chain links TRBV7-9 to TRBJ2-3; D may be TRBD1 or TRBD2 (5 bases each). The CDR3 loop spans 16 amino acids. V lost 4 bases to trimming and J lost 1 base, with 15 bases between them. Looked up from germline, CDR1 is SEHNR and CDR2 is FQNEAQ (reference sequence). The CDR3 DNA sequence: TGTGCCAGCAGCTGGATGCTGGGACGGGGCACAGATACGCAGTATTTT. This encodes CASSWMLGRGTDTQYF.

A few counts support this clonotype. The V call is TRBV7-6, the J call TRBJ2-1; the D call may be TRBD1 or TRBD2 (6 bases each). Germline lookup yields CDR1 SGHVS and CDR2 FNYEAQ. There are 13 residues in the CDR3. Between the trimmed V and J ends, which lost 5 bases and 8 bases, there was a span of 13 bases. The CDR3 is CASSVGGRDEQFF. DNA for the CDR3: TGTGCCAGCAGCGTAGGGGGGCGGGATGAGCAGTTCTTC.

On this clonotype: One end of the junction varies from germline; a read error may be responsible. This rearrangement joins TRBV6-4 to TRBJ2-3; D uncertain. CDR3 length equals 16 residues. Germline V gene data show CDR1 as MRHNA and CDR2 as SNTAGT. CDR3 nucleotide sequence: TGTGCCAGCAGTGCAGTCCCCGGGTTCTATGCAGACACGCAGTATTTT. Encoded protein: CASSAVPGFYADTQYF.

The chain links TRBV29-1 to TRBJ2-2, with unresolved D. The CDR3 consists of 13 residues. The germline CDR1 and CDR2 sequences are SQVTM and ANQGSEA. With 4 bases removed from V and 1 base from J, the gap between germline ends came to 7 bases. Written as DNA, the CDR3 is TGCAGCGTTGTCAGCTTGAACACCGGGGAGCTGTTTTTT. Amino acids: CSVVSLNTGELFF.